A selection of T cell receptor beta chains follows, all from one sample in a study of cytomegalovirus exposure and HLA in healthy donors. Data came from immunoSEQ multiplex PCR; TCRdb stores just in-frame clones and leaves some out. The sample carries approximately 190,000 clones, 84% recorded once. The specimen sequenced was PBMCs. The receptor source for this set is a woman aged 45-65 years in good health and CMV-seropositive. CDR3s include the opening cysteine and the closing phenylalanine or tryptophan. Fields, in order: V gene, J gene, D gene, clone size, CDR3 DNA, CDR3 protein. A D gene is named only where the DNA matches it firmly. Part of the rows lack a size; the others show once, few, many or a class for expanded clones.

TRBV7-9,TRBJ2-7,-,-,TGTGCCAGCAGCTTAGTAGGCGGGGGCGACGAGCAGTACTTC,CASSLVGGGDEQYF
TRBV19,TRBJ2-3,-,-,TGTGCCAGTAGTATGGGTCAGGGCTCCAGCACAGATACGCAGTATTTT,CASSMGQGSSTDTQYF
TRBV9,TRBJ2-3,-,-,TGTGCCAGCAGCACTGGGCCGCCGGATACGCAGTATTTT,CASSTGPPDTQYF
TRBV6-6,TRBJ2-3,-,-,TGTGCCAGCAGTTACGACAGGCGTCACACGGATACGCAGTATTTT,CASSYDRRHTDTQYF
TRBV4-2,TRBJ2-1,-,-,TGTGCCAGCAGCCAAGATCGGTCGACAGGAGGCTACAATGAGCAGTTCTTC,CASSQDRSTGGYNEQFF
TRBV6-5,TRBJ2-1,TRBD2,-,TGTGCCAGCAGTTACGTAGCGGGGGGGCCAGATGAGCAGTTCTTC,CASSYVAGGPDEQFF
TRBV4-1,TRBJ2-5,TRBD1,-,TGCGCCAGCAGCGACAGGGGGGGAGAAGAGACCCAGTACTTC,CASSDRGGEETQYF
TRBV10-3,TRBJ2-1,TRBD2,-,TGTGCCATCAGGAGGGGACTAGCGGGGGCGCGGGATGAGCAGTTCTTC,CAIRRGLAGARDEQFF
TRBV5-5,TRBJ1-2,-,-,TGTGCCACCCAGGAGGGCAGTACCTATGGCTACACCTTC,CATQEGSTYGYTF
TRBV7-3,TRBJ2-7,TRBD1,-,TGTGCCAGCAGCTTAAACCTCCGGGACAGAAAAGAGCAGTACTTC,CASSLNLRDRKEQYF
TRBV6-6,TRBJ1-4,-,once,TGTGCCAGCAGTTCTCGGGGGGGTGAAAAACTGTTTTTT,CASSSRGGEKLFF